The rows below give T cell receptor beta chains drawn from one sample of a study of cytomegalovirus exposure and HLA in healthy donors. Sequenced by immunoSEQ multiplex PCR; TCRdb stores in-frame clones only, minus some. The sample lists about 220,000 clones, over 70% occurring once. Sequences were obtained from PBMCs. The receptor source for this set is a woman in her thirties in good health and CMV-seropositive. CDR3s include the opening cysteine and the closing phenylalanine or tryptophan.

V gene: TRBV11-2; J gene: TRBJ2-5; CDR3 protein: CASSSFETQYF
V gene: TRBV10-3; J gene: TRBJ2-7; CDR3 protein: CAISESVSSYEQYF
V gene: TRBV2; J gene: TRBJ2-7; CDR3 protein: CASSRGGYEQYF
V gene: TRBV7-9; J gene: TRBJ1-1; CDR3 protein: CASSTGQGAEAFF
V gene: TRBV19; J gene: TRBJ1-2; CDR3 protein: CASSPKVGQVPYGYTF
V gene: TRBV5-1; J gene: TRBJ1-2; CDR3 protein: CASSGGQGSYGYTF
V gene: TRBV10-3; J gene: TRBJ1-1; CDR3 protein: CAISRTDMNTEAFF
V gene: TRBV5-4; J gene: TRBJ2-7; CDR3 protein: CASSLAGSSYEQYF
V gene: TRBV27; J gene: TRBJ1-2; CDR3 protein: CASSAGGGNYGYTF
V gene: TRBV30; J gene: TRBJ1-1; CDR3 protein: CAWSDGTGGEGTEAFF
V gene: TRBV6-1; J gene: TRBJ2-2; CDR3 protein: CAIQARAGELFF
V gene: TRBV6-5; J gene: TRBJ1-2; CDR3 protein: CASSYGGGGGYTF
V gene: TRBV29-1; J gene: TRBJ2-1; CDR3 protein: CSVDDRGNEQFF
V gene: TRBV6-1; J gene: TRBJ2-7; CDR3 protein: CASSELDAGELDEQYF
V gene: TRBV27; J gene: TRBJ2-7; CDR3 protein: CASSSNPGLTPYEQYF
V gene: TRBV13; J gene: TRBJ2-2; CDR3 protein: CASSLVGTGELFF
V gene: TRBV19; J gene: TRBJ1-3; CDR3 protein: CASSIEQRDPGNTIYF
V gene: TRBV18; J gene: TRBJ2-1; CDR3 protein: CASSQPGQGQGAYNEQFF
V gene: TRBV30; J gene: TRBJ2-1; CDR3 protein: CAWTLAGGSYNEQFF
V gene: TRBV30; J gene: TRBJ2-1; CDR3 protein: CAWSEGLAGANEQFF
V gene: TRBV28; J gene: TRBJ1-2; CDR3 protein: CASSHRVSSDGYTF
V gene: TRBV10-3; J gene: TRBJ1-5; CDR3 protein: CAIRAGTGNQPQHF
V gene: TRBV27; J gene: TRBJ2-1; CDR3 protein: CASSFGQGFGEQFF
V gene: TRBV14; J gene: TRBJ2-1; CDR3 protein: CASSQGLLSYNEQFF
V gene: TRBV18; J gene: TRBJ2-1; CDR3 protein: CASSPANVVYNEQFF
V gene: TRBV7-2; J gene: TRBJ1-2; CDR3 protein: CASSSGRGSYGYTF
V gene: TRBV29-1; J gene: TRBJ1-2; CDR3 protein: CSVDDGTIANYGYTF
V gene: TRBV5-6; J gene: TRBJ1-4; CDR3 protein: CASSLVTGGRANEKLFF
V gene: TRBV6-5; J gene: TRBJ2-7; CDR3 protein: CASRSGPGYYEQYF
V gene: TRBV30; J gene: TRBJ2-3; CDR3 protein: CAWAPGGAADTQYF
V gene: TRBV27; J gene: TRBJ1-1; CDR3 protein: CASSLSGQGAREAFF
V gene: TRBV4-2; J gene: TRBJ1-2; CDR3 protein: CASSQDLAGGRYGYTF
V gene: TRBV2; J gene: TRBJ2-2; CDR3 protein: CASSGDSTGELFF
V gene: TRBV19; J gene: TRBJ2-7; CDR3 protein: CASSIAGTGVYEQYF
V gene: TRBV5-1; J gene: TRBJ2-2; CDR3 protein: CASSRDYTNTGELFF
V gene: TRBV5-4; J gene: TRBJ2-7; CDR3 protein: CASSLGVPDSYEQYF
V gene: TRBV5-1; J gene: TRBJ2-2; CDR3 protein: CASSVPGVAGELFF
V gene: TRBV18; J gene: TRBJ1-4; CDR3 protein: CASSAAGPTNEKLFF
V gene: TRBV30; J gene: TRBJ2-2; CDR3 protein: CAWSVPDRRVPGELFF
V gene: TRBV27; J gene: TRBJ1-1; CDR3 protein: CASSRLMNTEAFF
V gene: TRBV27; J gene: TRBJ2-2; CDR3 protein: CASRIGPGELFF
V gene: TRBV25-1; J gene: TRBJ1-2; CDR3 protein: CASSEFGGYTF
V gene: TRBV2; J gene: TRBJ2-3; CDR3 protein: CASGWGLGGTDTQYF
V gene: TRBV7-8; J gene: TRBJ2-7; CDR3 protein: CASSLATAYEQYF
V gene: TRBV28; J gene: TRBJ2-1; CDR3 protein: CASSSPGTGLYLAPNEQFF
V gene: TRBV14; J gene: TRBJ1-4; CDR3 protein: CASSQDSGQRLFF
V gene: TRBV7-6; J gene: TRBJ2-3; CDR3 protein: CASSLAPRSSTDTQYF
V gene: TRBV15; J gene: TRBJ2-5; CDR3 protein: CATSRERTGYLRETQYF
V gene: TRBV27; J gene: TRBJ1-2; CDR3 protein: CASSPGTASEGYTF
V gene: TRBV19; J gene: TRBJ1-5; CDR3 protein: CASTKTQDQPQHF
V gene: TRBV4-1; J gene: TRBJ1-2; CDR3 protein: CASSETSHGANYGYTF